The T cell receptor beta chain described here comes from a study of blood T cell repertoires in COVID-19 (dated by TCRdb to 2020 to 2021). At the level of the whole study: Samples from collaborators originated in the United States, Italy and Spain and spanned both the acute and convalescent phases of COVID-19. The prospective study material was composed of cDNA or gDNA derived from T cells, B-cell-depleted T cells, or PBMCs. Deeply sampled blood TCRbeta repertoires from subjects exposed to, actively infected with, or recovered from COVID-19 were included in the dataset. The repertoires were released in a freely available public database intended as a resource for research on the immune response to SARS-CoV-2. Samples came from the ongoing ImmuneRACE study (first 160 participants) plus 1,254 subjects from 6 global collaborators. A de-identified subject ID, COVID-19 status, age in years and sex were almost always included in the sample metadata. Where HLA class I and class II types were available, the types were taken from metadata supplied by the sample provider, not from assay-based typing. Findings and caveats that apply to the study as a whole: The amount of clinical and demographic metadata varied by source and participant and was provided uncurated.

As for this clone: What antigen it recognizes has not been identified. No much larger clonotype is one base removed from it; base qualities were not supplied.

From cysteine to phenylalanine, the CDR3 is 14 amino acids long. Only the CDR3 DNA stays, 42 bases, in frame from base 1. The germline V gene sets CDR1 to SGHRS and CDR2 to YFSETQ. V is reduced by 0 bases and J by 4 bases, leaving a spacing of 10 bases between them. TCRbeta CDR3 regions were amplified from genomic DNA using the immunoSEQ Assay, a bias-controlled multiplex PCR. The source study handled its data this way. The number of nucleated cells in each sample was estimated from the amplification of reference gene primers within the assay. To quantify the absolute abundance of each unique TCRbeta CDR3 rearrangement, sequence reads were collapsed and filtered. For each sample, productive Simpson clonality was calculated by taking the square root of Simpson's diversity index across productive rearrangements. Drawn from immuneACCESS, this table holds only the in-frame rearrangements with V and J called that TCRdb kept. Clones are partly lost; checked studies trace under half to an unresolved V gene and leave the rest unexplained. The V and J calls and clone size were taken over from that table, and D and trimming were inferred from the DNA. This sample is represented by tens of thousands of clones; 80% to 90% of them were singletons. The ten largest clones take up approximately 18% of the sample.

Each collaborating institution followed its own protocols to collect whole blood in K2EDTA tubes. For TCRbeta analysis, collaborators shipped samples as frozen whole blood, isolated PBMCs, or DNA extracted from either of those sample types. Source material: peripheral blood. The receptor was isolated from a woman older than 75 with acute or convalescent COVID-19. The rearrangement joined TRBV5-1 to TRBJ1-1; there is no confident call for the D gene. The DNA sequence follows: TGCGCCAGCAGCTTGGCTCCAGCGAGCACTGAAGCTTTCTTT. The translation is CASSLAPASTEAFF.